The 4 T cell receptor beta chains in this list originate from one sample, sequenced in a study of control samples from healthy donors and cancer patients (TCRdb year 2020). The library was obtained by the immunoSEQ multiplex PCR assay. TCRdb stores this immuneACCESS table with in-frame sequences only. Part of the clones is absent; in the studies checked, under half of the shortfall reflects unresolved V genes, and no reason is known for the rest. Across this sample there are about 140,000 clones, with approximately 91% seen only once. The ten largest account for under 4% of the sample. Sequencing used blood. The receptor source for this set is a young man in good health.

The chain combines TRBV28 with TRBJ1-1, with D possibly TRBD1 on 6 matching bases. In germline, CDR1 is MDHEN, CDR2 SYDVKM. V gave up 6 bases and J gave up 1 base, with 9 bases separating them. This CDR3 spans 13 amino acids. The CDR3 DNA is TGTGCCAGCAGACCGGGACAGAACACTGAAGCTTTCTTT. Translation gives CASRPGQNTEAFF.

V and J are TRBV5-4 and TRBJ2-2; the match to TRBD2 covers 8 bases. Germline V gene data show CDR1 as SGHNT and CDR2 as YYREEE (reference sequence). V trimming: 4 bases; J trimming: 4 bases; junction bases outside the gene matches: 9. This CDR3 has 16 amino acids. The CDR3 bases are TGTGCCAGCAGCCGCACCGGGACTAGTCGCACCGGGGAGCTGTTTTTT. Amino acids: CASSRTGTSRTGELFF.

V and J are TRBV19 and TRBJ2-7; maybe TRBD1 (6 bases). Between the trimmed V and J ends, which lost 3 bases and 6 bases, there was a span of 9 bases. The length of the CDR3 is 12 residues. Germline V gene data show CDR1 as LNHDA and CDR2 as SQIVND (reference sequence). The CDR3: CASSIGQTEQYF. The DNA of the CDR3 is TGTGCCAGTAGTATTGGACAGACCGAGCAGTACTTC.

V gene TRBV14 combines with J gene TRBJ2-7; D perhaps matches TRBD2 (5 bases). Trimming pared 0 bases from V and 5 bases from J, leaving 17 bases between. CDR3 length: 16 amino acids. Germline V gives CDR1 SGHDN, CDR2 FVKESK. The CDR3 protein is CASSQDGRRAGDEQYF. For the CDR3, the DNA is TGTGCCAGCAGCCAAGACGGCAGACGCGCCGGGGACGAGCAGTACTTC.